Listed here is a single TCR beta chain. Depths of 1 in 200,000 to 1 in 1 million T cells were the sequencing target. TCRdb's table, derived via immunoSEQ multiplex PCR, lists solely in-frame clones and lacks some. Among about 310,000 clones listed, roughly 79% were seen once. The data derive from a study of cytotoxic CD8 clonotypes in ibrutinib-treated CLL. Across the whole study: The subjects consisted of 11 relapsed/refractory and 15 treatment-naive individuals, with around 17 IGHV unmutated.

This CDR3 spans 14 amino acids. CDR1 and CDR2 from the germline V gene are MNHEY and SVGAGI. Trimming at V came to 2 bases and at J to 3 bases, leaving 3 bases not matched to a gene. The material was PBMCs, obtained before ibrutinib treatment. The rearrangement joins TRBV6-5 to TRBJ2-7, with 8 bases fitting TRBD1. This sequence originates from a human donor with chronic lymphocytic leukemia. CDR3 loop: CASSYEDRDYEQYF. CDR3 nucleotide sequence: TGTGCCAGCAGTTACGAGGACAGGGACTACGAGCAGTACTTC.